This passage covers 15 T cell receptor beta chains from one sample sequenced in a study of PD-1 blockade in classical Hodgkin lymphoma. Repertoires were generated with immunoSEQ multiplex PCR, while TCRdb's copy carries only in-frame clones and drops some. Of approximately 45,000 clones in the sample, 66% were seen once. Noted time point: cycle 4 day 1 (C4D1), after five to seven weeks of nivolumab. All trial patients relapsed after autologous stem cell transplantation. The sample was peripheral blood mononuclear cells (PBMCs), taken before the fourth cycle of nivolumab. The origin of the receptors is a human donor with classical Hodgkin lymphoma.

V and J are TRBV28 and TRBJ2-3, with 8 nucleotides matching TRBD2. Germline V gene sequence: CDR1 MDHEN, CDR2 SYDVKM. This CDR3 contains 17 residues. J gave up 1 base and V 7 bases, and 13 bases lay outside the gene matches. CDR3 DNA: TGTGCCAGCACCTACCCTACGGGTAGCGGGGGCACAGATACGCAGTATTTT. It specifies CASTYPTGSGGTDTQYF. The variable domain in full, with the rest retrieved from reference TRBV28 and TRBJ2-3, is DVKVTQSSRYLVKRTGEKVFLECVQDMDHENMFWYRQDPGLGLRLIYFSYDVKMKEKGDIPEGYSVSREKKERFSLILESASTNQTSMYLCASTYPTGSGGTDTQYFGPGTRLTVL.

J is TRBJ1-2 and V is TRBV5-1; TRBD1 matches 7 bases. Germline V gives CDR1 SGHRS, CDR2 YFSETQ. The junction had 10 bases not matched to a gene; V was cut back by 4 bases and J by 7 bases. CDR3 size: 14 residues. CDR3 residues: CASSQGDLATGYTF. CDR3 bases: TGCGCCAGCAGCCAGGGGGACCTCGCTACTGGCTACACCTTC. Full variable domain (remainder filled in from reference TRBV5-1 and TRBJ1-2): KAGVTQTPRYLIKTRGQQVTLSCSPISGHRSVSWYQQTPGQGLQFLFEYFSETQRNKGNFPGRFSGRQFSNSRSEMNVSTLELGDSALYLCASSQGDLATGYTFGSGTRLTVV.

The V call is TRBV18, the J call TRBJ1-1; D not resolved. The CDR3 consists of 14 residues. V was shortened by 3 bases and J by 1 base, with 9 bases between the two germline ends. The V gene's germline CDR1 is KGHSH and CDR2 LQKENI. CDR3 sequence reads: CASSPLPQNTEAFF. Written as DNA, the CDR3 is TGTGCCAGCTCACCTTTACCTCAGAACACTGAAGCTTTCTTT.

This chain joins TRBV5-1 and TRBJ2-7; 9 positions match TRBD1. J gave up 4 bases and V 4 bases, and 6 bases lay outside the gene matches. The CDR3 length is 14 residues. Germline loops: CDR1 SGHRS, CDR2 YFSETQ. CDR3 sequence: CASSAQGALYEQYF. The CDR3 bases are TGCGCCAGCAGCGCACAGGGGGCCCTATACGAGCAGTACTTC. Using reference TRBV5-1 and TRBJ2-7 for the parts outside the CDR3, the full variable domain is KAGVTQTPRYLIKTRGQQVTLSCSPISGHRSVSWYQQTPGQGLQFLFEYFSETQRNKGNFPGRFSGRQFSNSRSEMNVSTLELGDSALYLCASSAQGALYEQYFGPGTRLTVT.

The chain employs TRBV19 and TRBJ1-5; D uncertain. V lost 3 bases, J lost 2 bases, and 11 bases lay in between. There are 15 residues in the CDR3. CDR1 LNHDA and CDR2 SQIVND come from the germline V gene (reference sequence). This CDR3 is CASSIEAPRNQPQHF. The CDR3 DNA follows: TGTGCCAGTAGTATCGAAGCACCCCGCAATCAGCCCCAGCATTTT.

This clone was recorded at least ten times. This chain uses TRBV11-1 with TRBJ2-5; the D gene is possibly TRBD1 (6 bases). V lost 5 bases, J lost 1 base, and 11 bases lay in between. The CDR3 has 14 residues. The germline gives CDR1 SGHAT, CDR2 FQDESV (reference sequence). The chain's CDR3 is CASSPGGTQETQYF. DNA for the CDR3: TGTGCCAGCAGCCCTGGGGGCACCCAAGAGACCCAGTACTTC.

J is TRBJ1-1 and V is TRBV30; D unresolved. There are 12 residues in the CDR3. Trimming shortened V by 2 bases and J by 0 bases, and 4 bases separated the two germline ends. CDR1 is GTSNPN and CDR2 is SVGIG in the germline V gene (reference sequence). CDR3 nucleotide sequence: TGTGCCTGGAGTCAGATGAACACTGAAGCTTTCTTT. Its protein is CAWSQMNTEAFF. Complete variable domain (other parts from reference TRBV30 and TRBJ1-1): SQTIHQWPATLVQPVGSPLSLECTVEGTSNPNLYWYRQAAGRGLQLLFYSVGIGQISSEVPQNLSASRPQDRQFILSSKKLLLSDSGFYLCAWSQMNTEAFFGQGTRLTVV.

V is TRBV5-4 and J is TRBJ1-4; tentative D call: TRBD1 (5 bases). CDR1 SGHNT and CDR2 YYREEE come from the germline V gene (reference sequence). The V end lost 0 bases, the J end lost 3 bases, and 9 bases lay between the germline ends. This CDR3 comprises 15 residues. CDR3 coding DNA: TGTGCCAGCAGCTTGGATGGGGGTTCTAATGAAAAACTGTTTTTT. It is translated as CASSLDGGSNEKLFF. The full variable domain, with the rest looked up from reference TRBV5-4 and TRBJ1-4, is ETGVTQSPTHLIKTRGQQVTLRCSSQSGHNTVSWYQQALGQGPQFIFQYYREEENGRGNFPPRFSGLQFPNYSSELNVNALELDDSALYLCASSLDGGSNEKLFFGSGTQLSVL.

The chain links TRBV6-1 to TRBJ1-2; D call uncertain. V lost 1 base, J lost 4 bases, and 10 bases lay in between. CDR3 length: 14 amino acids. Germline V gene lookup returns CDR1 MNHNS and CDR2 SASEGT. The CDR3 nucleotides are TGTGCCAGCAGTGAAGTTGGCATTTCCTATGGCTACACCTTC. It is translated as CASSEVGISYGYTF.

The chain uses TRBV6-1 and TRBJ2-7; D is possibly TRBD1 or TRBD2 (5 bases each). The V end lost 8 bases, the J end lost 11 bases, and 10 bases lay between the germline ends. The CDR3 length is 9 residues. Germline CDR1 reads MNHNS; CDR2 reads SASEGT. This CDR3 reads CASGGLEYF. For the CDR3, the DNA is TGTGCCAGCGGGGGTTTAGAGTACTTC.

The chain recombines TRBV9 with TRBJ2-3; no reliable D call. Germline V gene lookup returns CDR1 SGDLS and CDR2 YYNGEE. Trimming stripped 0 bases from V and 4 bases from J, with 12 bases between. CDR3 length: 15 amino acids. CDR3 DNA sequence: TGTGCCAGCAGCGTAGATCTCAGATCTGCAGATACGCAGTATTTT. It encodes CASSVDLRSADTQYF.

The chain carries TRBV6-5 and TRBJ1-3; a possible D gene is TRBD1 (5 bases). Germline assignment: CDR1 MNHEY and CDR2 SVGAGI. The CDR3 covers 14 residues. V lost 6 bases, J lost 3 bases, and 12 bases lay in between. CDR3 in DNA: TGTGCCAGCAGGGCAGGGAATATTGGAAACACCATATATTTT. It codes for CASRAGNIGNTIYF.

The genes are TRBV7-2 and TRBJ2-3; 9 nucleotides agree with TRBD2. Germline V gene sequence: CDR1 SGHTA, CDR2 FQGNSA. With V trimmed by 8 bases and J by 2 bases, 5 bases remained unmatched. This CDR3 has 14 residues. CDR3 sequence: CASSSSGITDTQYF. The CDR3 bases are TGTGCCAGCTCTTCTAGCGGGATCACAGATACGCAGTATTTT.

The chain combines TRBV28 with TRBJ2-6; 8 bases line up with TRBD1. The CDR3 runs 18 residues. Unmatched junction bases numbered 9, after V lost 5 bases and J lost 0 bases. Germline CDR1 and CDR2: MDHEN and SYDVKM. CDR3 sequence reads: CASSHQTGVSSGANVLTF. The CDR3 nucleotides read TGTGCCAGCAGTCACCAGACAGGGGTCTCCTCTGGGGCCAACGTCCTGACTTTC.

The chain links TRBV5-1 to TRBJ2-7, with 12 positions matching TRBD2. Germline V lookup: CDR1 SGHRS, CDR2 YFSETQ. The CDR3 runs to 17 residues. Unmatched junction bases numbered 5, after V lost 1 base and J lost 0 bases. CDR3 DNA: TGCGCCAGCAGCTTGACGACTAGCGGGGGCCTCTCCTACGAGCAGTACTTC. Its translation is CASSLTTSGGLSYEQYF.